The clone carrying this TCR beta chain was counted at least ten times. Its antigen remains unknown. Unique molecular identifiers were incorporated into the prepared TCRbeta library. TCRdb recomputed calls from the PCR reads with MiXCR, one row per CDR3 protein. The sample contains about 600,000 distinct CDR3 sequences, about 21% of which appear only once. This record belongs to a study of T-cell reconstitution after alpha-beta-depleted transplantation in children. Findings and limits, study-wide: Newly made T cells mostly supplied T-cell counts and diversity one year after transplant. Reportedly, only several hundred clones from non-depleted graft cells drove alpha-beta T-cell counts at about two months.

Looked up from germline, CDR1 is MGHRA and CDR2 is YSYEKL. The V segment lost 3 bases and the J segment 0 bases; nucleotides outside the gene matches: 7. There are 16 residues in the CDR3. Sample: PBMCs, mostly from graft donor cells, taken 360 days after TCRalphabeta/CD19-depleted stem cell transplant. This receptor was obtained from a boy younger than two who had a stem cell transplant for acute myeloid leukemia, so the T cells may come from the graft donor. The J gene is TRBJ2-5, the V gene TRBV4-1; 7 bases match TRBD1. CDR3 region: CASSQAYGQDQETQYF. The CDR3 region has the DNA TGCGCCAGCAGCCAGGCCTACGGACAGGACCAAGAGACCCAGTACTTC.